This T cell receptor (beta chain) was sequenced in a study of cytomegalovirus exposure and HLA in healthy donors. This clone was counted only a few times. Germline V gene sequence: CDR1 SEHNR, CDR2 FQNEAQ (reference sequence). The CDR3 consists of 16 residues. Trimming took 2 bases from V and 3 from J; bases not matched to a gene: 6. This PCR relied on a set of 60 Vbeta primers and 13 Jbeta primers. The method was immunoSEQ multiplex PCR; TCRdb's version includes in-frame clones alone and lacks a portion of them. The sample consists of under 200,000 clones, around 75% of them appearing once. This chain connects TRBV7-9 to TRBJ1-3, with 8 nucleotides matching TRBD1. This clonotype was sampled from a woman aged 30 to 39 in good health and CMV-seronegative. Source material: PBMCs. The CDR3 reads CASSLPLDRGGNTIYF. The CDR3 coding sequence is TGTGCCAGCAGCTTACCACTCGACAGGGGTGGAAACACCATATATTTT.